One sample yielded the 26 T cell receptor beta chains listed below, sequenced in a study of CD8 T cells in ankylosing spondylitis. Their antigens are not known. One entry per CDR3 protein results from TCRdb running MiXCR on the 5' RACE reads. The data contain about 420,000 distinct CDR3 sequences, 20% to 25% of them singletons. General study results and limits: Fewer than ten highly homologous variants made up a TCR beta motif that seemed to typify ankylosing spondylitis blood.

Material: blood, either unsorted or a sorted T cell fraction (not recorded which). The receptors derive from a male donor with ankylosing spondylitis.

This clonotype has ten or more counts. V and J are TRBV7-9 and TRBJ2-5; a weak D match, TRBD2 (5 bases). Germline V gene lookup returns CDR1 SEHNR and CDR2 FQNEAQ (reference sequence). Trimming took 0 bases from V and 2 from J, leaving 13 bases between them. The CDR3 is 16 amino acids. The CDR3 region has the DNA TGTGCCAGCAGCTTAGCTGGGTTCGGGATACAAGAGACCCAGTACTTC. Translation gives CASSLAGFGIQETQYF.

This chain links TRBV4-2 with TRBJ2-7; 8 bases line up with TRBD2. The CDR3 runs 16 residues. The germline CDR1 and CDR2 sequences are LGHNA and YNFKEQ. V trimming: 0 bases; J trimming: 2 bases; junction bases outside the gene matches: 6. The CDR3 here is CASSQDLTSGTYEQYF. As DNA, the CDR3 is TGTGCCAGCAGCCAAGATTTAACTAGCGGCACCTACGAGCAGTACTTC.

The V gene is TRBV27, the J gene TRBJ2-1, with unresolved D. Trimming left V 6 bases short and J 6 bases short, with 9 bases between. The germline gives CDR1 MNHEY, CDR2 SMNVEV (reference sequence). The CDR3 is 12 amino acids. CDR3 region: CASSPTFNEQFF. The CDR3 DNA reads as TGTGCCAGCAGCCCAACTTTCAATGAGCAGTTCTTC.

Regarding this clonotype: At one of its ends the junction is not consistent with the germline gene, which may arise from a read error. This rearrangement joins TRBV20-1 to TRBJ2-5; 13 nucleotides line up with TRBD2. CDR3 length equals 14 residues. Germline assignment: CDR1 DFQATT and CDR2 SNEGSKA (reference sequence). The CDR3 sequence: CSAREPGLAGSNFF. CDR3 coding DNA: TGCAGTGCTAGAGAACCGGGACTAGCGGGGTCCAACTTCTTC.

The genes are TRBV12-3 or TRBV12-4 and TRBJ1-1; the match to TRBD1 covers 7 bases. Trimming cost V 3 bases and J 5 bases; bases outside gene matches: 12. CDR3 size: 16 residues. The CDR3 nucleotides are TGTGCCAGCAGTTTCTACTATTATGCAGGGGGAACTGAAGCTTTCTTT. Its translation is CASSFYYYAGGTEAFF.

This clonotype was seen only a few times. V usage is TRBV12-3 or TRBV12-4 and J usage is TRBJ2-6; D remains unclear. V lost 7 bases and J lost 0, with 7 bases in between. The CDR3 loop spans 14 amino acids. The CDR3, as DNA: TGTGCCAGCACCCTGAGCTCTGGGGCCAACGTCCTGACTTTC. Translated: CASTLSSGANVLTF.

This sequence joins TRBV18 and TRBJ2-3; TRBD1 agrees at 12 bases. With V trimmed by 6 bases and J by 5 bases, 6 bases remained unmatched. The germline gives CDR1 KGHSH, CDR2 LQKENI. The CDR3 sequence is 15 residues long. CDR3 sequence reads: CASSRGQGAGDTQYF. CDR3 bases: TGTGCCAGCTCCCGGGGACAGGGGGCAGGAGATACGCAGTATTTT.

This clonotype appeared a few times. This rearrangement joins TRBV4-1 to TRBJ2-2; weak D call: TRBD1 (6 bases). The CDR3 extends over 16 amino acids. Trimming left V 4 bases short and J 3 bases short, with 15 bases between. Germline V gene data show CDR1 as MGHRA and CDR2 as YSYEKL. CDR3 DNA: TGCGCCAGCAGCCCGGCGAGGGGGTTAGACACCGGGGAGCTGTTTTTT. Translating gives CASSPARGLDTGELFF.

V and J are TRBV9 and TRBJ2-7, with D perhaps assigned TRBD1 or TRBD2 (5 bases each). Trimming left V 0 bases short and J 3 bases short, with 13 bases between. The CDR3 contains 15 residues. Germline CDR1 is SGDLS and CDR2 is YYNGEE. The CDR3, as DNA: TGTGCCAGCAGCGTAGACGGGGCCCCTTACTACGAGCAGTACTTC. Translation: CASSVDGAPYYEQYF.

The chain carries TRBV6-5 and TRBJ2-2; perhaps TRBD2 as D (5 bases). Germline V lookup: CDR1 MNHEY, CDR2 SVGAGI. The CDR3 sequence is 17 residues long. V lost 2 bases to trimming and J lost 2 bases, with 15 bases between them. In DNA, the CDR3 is TGTGCCAGCAGTTACCCCCGGGGTAGACCAAACACCGGGGAGCTGTTTTTT. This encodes CASSYPRGRPNTGELFF.

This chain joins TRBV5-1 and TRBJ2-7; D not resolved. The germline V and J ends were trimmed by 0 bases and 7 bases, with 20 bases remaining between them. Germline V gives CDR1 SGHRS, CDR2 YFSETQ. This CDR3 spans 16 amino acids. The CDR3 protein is CASSLGTYVLVGEQYF. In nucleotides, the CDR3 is TGCGCCAGCAGCTTGGGTACCTACGTTTTGGTGGGGGAGCAGTACTTC.

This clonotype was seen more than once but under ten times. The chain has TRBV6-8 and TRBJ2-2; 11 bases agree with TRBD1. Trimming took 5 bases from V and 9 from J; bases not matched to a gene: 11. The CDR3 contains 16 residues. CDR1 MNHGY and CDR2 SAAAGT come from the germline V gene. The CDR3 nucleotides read TGTGCCAGCAGTCCCGGGACAGGGGGTGTCGTATGGGAGCTGTTTTTT. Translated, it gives CASSPGTGGVVWELFF.

Here the CDR3 reads CANNSSTNEKLFF. CDR3 bases: TGTGCCAATAACTCCTCAACTAATGAAAAACTGTTTTTT. The V call is TRBV19, the J call TRBJ1-4; D is ambiguous. Germline V gene sequence: CDR1 LNHDA, CDR2 SQIVND (reference sequence). The CDR3 loop spans 13 amino acids. Trimming stripped 10 bases from V and 0 bases from J, with 9 bases between.

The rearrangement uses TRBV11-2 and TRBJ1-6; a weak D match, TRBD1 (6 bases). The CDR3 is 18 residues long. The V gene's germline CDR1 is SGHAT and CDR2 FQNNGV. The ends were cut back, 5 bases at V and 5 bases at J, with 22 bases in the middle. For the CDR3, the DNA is TGTGCCAGCAGCCCTGGGATGGGCAGAGGGGGGAATAATTCACCCCTCCACTTT. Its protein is CASSPGMGRGGNNSPLHF.

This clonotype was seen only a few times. The CDR3 region has the DNA TGTGCCAGCACTTCGGGACAACCCCACTACGAGCAGTACTTC. Amino acids: CASTSGQPHYEQYF. The V and J genes are TRBV11-1 and TRBJ2-7, with D maybe TRBD1 (6 bases). The germline gives CDR1 SGHAT, CDR2 FQDESV (reference sequence). V was shortened by 7 bases and J by 3 bases, with 16 bases between the two germline ends. This CDR3 spans 14 amino acids.

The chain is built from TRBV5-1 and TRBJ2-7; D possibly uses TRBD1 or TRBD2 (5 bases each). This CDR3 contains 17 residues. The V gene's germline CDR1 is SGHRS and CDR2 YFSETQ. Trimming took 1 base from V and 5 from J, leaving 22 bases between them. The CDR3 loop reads CASSLRWAGGNVNEQYF. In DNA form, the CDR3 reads TGCGCCAGCAGCTTGAGGTGGGCTGGGGGTAACGTAAACGAGCAGTACTTC.

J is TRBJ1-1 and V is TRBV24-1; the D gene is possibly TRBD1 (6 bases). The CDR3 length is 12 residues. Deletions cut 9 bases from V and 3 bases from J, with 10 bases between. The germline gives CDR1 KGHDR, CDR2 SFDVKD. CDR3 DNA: TGTGCCACCTCATCAGGGGACACTGAAGCTTTCTTT. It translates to CATSSGDTEAFF.

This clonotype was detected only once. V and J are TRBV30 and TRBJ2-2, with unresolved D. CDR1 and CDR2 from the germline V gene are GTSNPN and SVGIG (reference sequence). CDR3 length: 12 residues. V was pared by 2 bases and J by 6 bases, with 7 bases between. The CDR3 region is CAWSRRAGELFF. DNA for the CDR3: TGTGCCTGGAGTCGACGAGCCGGGGAGCTGTTTTTT.

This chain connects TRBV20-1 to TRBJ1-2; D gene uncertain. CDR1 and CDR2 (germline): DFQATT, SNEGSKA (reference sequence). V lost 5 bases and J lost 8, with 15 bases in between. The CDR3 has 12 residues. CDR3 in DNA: TGCAGTGCTCTTAGACCCGGGGAGGGCTACACCTTC. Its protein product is CSALRPGEGYTF.

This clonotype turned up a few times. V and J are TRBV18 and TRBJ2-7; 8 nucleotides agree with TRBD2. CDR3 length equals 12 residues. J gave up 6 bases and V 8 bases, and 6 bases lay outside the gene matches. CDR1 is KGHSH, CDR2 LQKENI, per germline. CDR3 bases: TGTGCCAGCACCACGGGGGGGGTCGAGCAGTACTTC. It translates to CASTTGGVEQYF.

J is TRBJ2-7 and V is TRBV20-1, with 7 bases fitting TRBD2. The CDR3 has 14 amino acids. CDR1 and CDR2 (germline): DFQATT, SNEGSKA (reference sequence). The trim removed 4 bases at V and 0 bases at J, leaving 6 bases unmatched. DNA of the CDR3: TGCAGTGCTAAAATAGCGGGTAGCTCCTACGAGCAGTACTTC. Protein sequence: CSAKIAGSSYEQYF.

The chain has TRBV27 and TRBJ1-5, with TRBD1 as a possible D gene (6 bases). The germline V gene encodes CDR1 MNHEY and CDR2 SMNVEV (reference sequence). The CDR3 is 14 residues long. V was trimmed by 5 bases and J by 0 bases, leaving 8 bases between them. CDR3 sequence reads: CASSRDNSNQPQHF. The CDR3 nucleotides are TGTGCCAGCAGTCGGGACAATAGCAATCAGCCCCAGCATTTT.

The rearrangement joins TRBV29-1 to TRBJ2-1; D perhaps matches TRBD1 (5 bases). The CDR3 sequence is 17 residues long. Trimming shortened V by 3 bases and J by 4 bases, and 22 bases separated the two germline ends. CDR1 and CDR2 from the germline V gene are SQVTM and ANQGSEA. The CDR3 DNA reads TGCAGCGTTGACGGTAATCTCCGTAGGGGTATTTACAATGAGCAGTTCTTC. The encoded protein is CSVDGNLRRGIYNEQFF.

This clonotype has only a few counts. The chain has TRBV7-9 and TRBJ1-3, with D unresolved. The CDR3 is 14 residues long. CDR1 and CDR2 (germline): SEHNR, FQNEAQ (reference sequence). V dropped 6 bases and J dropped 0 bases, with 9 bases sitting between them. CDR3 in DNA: TGTGCCAGCAGGAACTCGAGCTCTGGAAACACCATATATTTT. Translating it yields CASRNSSSGNTIYF.

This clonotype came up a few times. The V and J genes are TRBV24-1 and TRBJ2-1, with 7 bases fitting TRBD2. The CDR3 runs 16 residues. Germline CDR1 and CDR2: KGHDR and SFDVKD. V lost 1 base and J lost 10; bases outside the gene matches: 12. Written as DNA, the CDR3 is TGTGCCACCAGTGATTTCACAAGCGGGAACAGGAGGGAGCAGTTCTTC. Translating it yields CATSDFTSGNRREQFF.

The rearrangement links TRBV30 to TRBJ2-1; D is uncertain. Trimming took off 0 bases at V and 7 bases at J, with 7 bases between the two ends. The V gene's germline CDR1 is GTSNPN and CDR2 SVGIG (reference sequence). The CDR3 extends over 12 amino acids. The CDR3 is CAWSVRRNEQFF. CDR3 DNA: TGTGCCTGGAGTGTACGAAGAAATGAGCAGTTCTTC.